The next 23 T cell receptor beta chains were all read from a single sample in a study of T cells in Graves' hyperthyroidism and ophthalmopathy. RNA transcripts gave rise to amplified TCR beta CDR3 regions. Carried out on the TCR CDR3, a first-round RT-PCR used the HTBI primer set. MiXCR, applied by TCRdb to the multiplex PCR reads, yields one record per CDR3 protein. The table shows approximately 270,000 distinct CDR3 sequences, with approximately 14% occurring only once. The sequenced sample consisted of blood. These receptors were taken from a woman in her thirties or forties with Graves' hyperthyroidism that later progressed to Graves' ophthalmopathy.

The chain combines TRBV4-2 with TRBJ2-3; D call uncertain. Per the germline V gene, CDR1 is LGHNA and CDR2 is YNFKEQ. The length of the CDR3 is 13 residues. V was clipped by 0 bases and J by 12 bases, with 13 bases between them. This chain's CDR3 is CASSQDLAVHQYF. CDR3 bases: TGTGCCAGCAGCCAAGATCTGGCGGTCCACCAGTATTTT.

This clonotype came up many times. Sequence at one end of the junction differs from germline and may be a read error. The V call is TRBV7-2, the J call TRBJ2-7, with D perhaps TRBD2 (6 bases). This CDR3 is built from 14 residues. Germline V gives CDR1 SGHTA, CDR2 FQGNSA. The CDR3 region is CAGSFTGTPREQYF. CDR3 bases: TGTGCCGGCAGCTTCACCGGGACTCCCCGCGAGCAGTACTTC.

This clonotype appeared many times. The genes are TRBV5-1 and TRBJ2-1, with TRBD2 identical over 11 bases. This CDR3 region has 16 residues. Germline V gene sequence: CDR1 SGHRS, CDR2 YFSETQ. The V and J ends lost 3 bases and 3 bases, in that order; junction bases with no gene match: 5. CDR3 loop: CASSSLAGGLYNEQFF. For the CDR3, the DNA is TGCGCCAGCAGCTCTCTAGCGGGAGGCCTCTACAATGAGCAGTTCTTC. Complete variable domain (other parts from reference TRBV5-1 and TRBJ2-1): KAGVTQTPRYLIKTRGQQVTLSCSPISGHRSVSWYQQTPGQGLQFLFEYFSETQRNKGNFPGRFSGRQFSNSRSEMNVSTLELGDSALYLCASSSLAGGLYNEQFFGPGTRLTVL.

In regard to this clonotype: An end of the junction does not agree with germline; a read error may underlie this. CDR3 nucleotides: TGTGCCAGCAGCTTGAAACTAGCGGGGTTACAAGAGACCCAGTACTTC. This gives the protein CASSLKLAGLQETQYF. This chain connects TRBV5-1 to TRBJ2-5, with TRBD2 identical over 10 bases. This CDR3 has 16 amino acids. Germline V gene data show CDR1 as SGHRS and CDR2 as YFSETQ.

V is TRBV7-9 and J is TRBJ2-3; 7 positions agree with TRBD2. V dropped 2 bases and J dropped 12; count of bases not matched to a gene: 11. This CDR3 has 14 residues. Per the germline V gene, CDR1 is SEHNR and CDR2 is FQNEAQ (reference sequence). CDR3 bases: TGTGCCAGCAGCTTACGGGAGGTTGGGGTTTCCCAGTATTTT. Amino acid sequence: CASSLREVGVSQYF. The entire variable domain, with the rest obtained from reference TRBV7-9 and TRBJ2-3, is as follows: DTGVSQNPRHKITKRGQNVTFRCDPISEHNRLYWYRQTLGQGPEFLTYFQNEAQLEKSRLLSDRFSAERPKGSFSTLEIQRTEQGDSAMYLCASSLREVGVSQYFGPGTRLTVL.

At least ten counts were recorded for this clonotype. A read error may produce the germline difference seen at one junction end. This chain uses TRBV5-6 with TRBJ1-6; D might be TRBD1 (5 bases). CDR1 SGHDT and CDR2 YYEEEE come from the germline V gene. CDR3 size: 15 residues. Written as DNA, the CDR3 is TGTGCCAGCAGCTTTCGGACAACCTACAATTCACCCCTCCACTTT. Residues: CASSFRTTYNSPLHF.

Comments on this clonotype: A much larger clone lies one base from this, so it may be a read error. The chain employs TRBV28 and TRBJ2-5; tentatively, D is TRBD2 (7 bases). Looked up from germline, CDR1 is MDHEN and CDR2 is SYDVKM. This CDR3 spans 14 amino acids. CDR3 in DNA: TGTGCCGGCAGCCCCCGGGGGGCAGAGGAGACCCAGTACTTC. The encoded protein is CAGSPRGAEETQYF.

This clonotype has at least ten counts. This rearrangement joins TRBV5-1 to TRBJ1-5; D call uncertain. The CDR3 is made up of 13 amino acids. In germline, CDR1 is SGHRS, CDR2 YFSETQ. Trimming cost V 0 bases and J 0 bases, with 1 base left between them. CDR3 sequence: CASSLVSNQPQHF. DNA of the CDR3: TGCGCCAGCAGCTTGGTTAGCAATCAGCCCCAGCATTTT.

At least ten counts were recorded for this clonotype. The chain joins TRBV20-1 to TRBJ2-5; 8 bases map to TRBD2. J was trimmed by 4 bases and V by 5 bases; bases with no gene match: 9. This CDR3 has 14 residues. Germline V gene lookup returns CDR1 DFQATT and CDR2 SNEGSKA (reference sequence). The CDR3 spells CSARGLDFRETQYF. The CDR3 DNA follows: TGCAGTGCTCGGGGACTAGATTTCCGAGAGACCCAGTACTTC.

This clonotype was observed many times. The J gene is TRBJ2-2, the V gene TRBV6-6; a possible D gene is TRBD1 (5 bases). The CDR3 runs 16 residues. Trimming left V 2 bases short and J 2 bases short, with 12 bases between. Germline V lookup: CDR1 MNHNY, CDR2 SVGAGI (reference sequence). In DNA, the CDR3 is TGTGCCAGCAGTTACCCCCAGGGTGGTAACACCGGGGAGCTGTTTTTT. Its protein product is CASSYPQGGNTGELFF.

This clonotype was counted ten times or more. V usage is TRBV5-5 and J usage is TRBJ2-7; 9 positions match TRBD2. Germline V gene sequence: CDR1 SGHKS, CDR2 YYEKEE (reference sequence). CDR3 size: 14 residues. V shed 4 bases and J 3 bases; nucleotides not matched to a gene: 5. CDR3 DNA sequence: TGTGCCAGCAGCCGAGCGGGGGGACTCTACGAGCAGTACTTC. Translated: CASSRAGGLYEQYF.

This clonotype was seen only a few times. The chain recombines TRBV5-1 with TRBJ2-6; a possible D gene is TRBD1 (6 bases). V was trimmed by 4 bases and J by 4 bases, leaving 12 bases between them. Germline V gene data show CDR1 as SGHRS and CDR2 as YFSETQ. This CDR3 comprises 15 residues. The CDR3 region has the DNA TGCGCCAGCAGCCCACAGGGTACGGGGGCCAACGTCCTGACTTTC. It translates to CASSPQGTGANVLTF.

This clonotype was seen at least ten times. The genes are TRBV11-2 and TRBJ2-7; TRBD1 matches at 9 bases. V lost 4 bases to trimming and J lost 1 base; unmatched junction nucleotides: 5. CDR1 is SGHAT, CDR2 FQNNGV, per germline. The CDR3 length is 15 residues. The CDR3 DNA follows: TGTGCCAGCAGCTCCCGGACAGGGGATTCCTACGAGCAGTACTTC. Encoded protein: CASSSRTGDSYEQYF.

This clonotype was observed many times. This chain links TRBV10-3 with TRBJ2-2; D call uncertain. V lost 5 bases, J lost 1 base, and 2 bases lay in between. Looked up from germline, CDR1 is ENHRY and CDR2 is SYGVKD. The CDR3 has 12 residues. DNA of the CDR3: TGTGCCATCAGTAAGAACACCGGGGAGCTGTTTTTT. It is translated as CAISKNTGELFF.

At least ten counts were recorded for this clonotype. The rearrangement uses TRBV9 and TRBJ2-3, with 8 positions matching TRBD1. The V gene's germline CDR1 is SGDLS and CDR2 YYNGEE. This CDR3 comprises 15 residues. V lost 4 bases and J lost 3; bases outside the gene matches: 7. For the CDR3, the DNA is TGTGCCAGCAGCCCGCCTGGGACAGGTACAGATACGCAGTATTTT. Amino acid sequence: CASSPPGTGTDTQYF.

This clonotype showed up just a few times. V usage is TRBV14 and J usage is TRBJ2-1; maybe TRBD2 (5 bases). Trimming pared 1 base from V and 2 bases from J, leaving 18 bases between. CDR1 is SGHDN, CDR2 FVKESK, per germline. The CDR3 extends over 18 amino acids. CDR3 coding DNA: TGTGCCAGCAGCCAAGGGTCTGGTTGGGGAGCGGCCTACAATGAGCAGTTCTTC. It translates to CASSQGSGWGAAYNEQFF.

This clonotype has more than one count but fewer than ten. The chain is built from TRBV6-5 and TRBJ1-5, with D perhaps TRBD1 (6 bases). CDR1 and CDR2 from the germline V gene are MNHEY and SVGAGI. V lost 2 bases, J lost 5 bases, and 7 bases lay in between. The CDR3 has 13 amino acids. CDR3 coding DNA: TGTGCCAGCAGTTACGACAGGTATCAGCCCCAGCATTTT. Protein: CASSYDRYQPQHF.

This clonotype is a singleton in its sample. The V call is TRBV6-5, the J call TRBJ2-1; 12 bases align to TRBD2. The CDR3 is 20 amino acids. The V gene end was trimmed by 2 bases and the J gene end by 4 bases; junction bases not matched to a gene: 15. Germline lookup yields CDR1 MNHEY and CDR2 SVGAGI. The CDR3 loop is CASSYRWPTSGGPSYNEQFF. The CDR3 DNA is TGTGCCAGCAGTTACAGATGGCCGACTAGCGGGGGCCCCTCTTACAATGAGCAGTTCTTC.

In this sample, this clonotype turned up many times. The CDR3 loop is CASSLGLQYF. DNA for the CDR3: TGTGCCAGCAGCTTAGGTCTACAGTATTTT. The chain couples TRBV11-2 to TRBJ2-3; D gene ambiguous. Germline lookup yields CDR1 SGHAT and CDR2 FQNNGV. The CDR3 is made up of 10 amino acids. Trimming pared 1 base from V and 12 bases from J, leaving 5 bases between.

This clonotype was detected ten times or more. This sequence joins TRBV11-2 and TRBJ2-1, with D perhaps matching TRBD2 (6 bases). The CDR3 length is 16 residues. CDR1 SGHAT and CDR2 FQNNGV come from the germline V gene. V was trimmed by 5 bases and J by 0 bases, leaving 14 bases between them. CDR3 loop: CASSLLASSSYNEQFF. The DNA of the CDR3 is TGTGCCAGCAGCCTTCTAGCGTCGAGCTCCTACAATGAGCAGTTCTTC.

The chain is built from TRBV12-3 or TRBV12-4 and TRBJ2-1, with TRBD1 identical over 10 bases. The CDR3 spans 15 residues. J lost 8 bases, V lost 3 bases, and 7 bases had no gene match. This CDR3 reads CASSFMGQGFYEQFF. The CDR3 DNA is TGTGCCAGCAGTTTTATGGGACAGGGGTTTTATGAGCAGTTCTTC.

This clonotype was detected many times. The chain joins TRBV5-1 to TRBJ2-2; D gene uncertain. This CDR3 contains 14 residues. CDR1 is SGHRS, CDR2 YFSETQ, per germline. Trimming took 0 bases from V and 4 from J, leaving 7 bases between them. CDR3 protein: CASSLVWGTGELFF. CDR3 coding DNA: TGCGCCAGCAGCTTGGTCTGGGGCACCGGGGAGCTGTTTTTT.

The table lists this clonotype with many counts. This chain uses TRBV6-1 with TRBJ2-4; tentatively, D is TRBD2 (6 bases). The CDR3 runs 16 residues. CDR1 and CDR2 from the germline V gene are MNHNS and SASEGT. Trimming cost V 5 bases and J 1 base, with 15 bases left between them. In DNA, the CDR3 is TGTGCCAGCAGTATACCTAGCGCCCCTGCCAAAAACATTCAGTACTTC. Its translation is CASSIPSAPAKNIQYF.